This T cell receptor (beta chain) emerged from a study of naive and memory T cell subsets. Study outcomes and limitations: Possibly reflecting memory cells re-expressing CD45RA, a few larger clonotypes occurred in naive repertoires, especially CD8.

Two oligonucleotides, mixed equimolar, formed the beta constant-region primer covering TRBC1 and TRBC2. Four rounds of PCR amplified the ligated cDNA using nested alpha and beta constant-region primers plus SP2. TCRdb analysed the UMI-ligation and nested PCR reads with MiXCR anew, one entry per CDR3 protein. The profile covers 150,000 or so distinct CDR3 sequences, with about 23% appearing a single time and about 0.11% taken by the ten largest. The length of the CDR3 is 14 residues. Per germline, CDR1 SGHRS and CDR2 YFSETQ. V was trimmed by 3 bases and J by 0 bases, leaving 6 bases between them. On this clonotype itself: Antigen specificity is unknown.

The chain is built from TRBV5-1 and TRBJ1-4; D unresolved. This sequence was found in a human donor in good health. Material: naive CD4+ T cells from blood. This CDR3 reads CASSSSATNEKLFF. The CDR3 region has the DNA TGCGCCAGCAGCTCGAGCGCAACTAATGAAAAACTGTTTTTT.